This TCR beta chain was retrieved from a study of radiotherapy plus CTLA-4 blockade in lung cancer. Study at large: With roughly 28% of patients having disease control, objective responses were seen in approximately 19%.

TCRdb's table, derived via immunoSEQ multiplex PCR, lists solely in-frame clones and lacks some. This sample has about 62,000 clones, with about 72% found just once. Study-level results: Together with interferon-beta, which increased in serum after radiation, early dynamic changes in blood T cell clones were reportedly the best predictors of response. Blood TCR clones of tumor origin expanded after radiotherapy plus ipilimumab.

The length of the CDR3 is 14 residues. V dropped 5 bases and J dropped 2; count of bases not matched to a gene: 3. Germline V CDR1 and CDR2: LNHDA, SQIVND (reference sequence). Chemo-refractory metastatic non-small-cell lung cancer patients underwent focal radiation alongside CTLA-4 blockade with ipilimumab. About this clone itself: Its antigen is not known.

This chain joins TRBV19 and TRBJ1-2; 9 bases match TRBD1. This TCR derives from a human donor with non-small cell lung cancer who had a complete response to radiotherapy plus ipilimumab. Sequenced material: peripheral blood, taken from a patient treated with radiotherapy plus ipilimumab. As DNA, the CDR3 is TGTGCCAGTAGTGGACAGGGGAGCAACTATGGCTACACCTTC. It encodes CASSGQGSNYGYTF.